Reported below is one T cell receptor (beta chain). Its ends do not fully match the called genes, so a read error is possible. TCRdb analysed the 5' RACE reads with MiXCR anew, one entry per CDR3 protein. The data hold roughly 400,000 distinct CDR3 sequences, with roughly a quarter observed a single time. The data were obtained in a study of T-cell memory formation after mild COVID-19. Study in general: The two donors had largely donor-specific TCR clusters.

Germline V gene lookup returns CDR1 SGHTA and CDR2 FQGTGA. The CDR3 is 11 amino acids. The source material was PBMCs or a T cell subset sorted from them (not recorded which). This clonotype was obtained from an adult woman who had mild COVID-19 (a few samples of this study predate the infection). Cell type and time point are not known. The chain carries TRBV7-3 and TRBJ2-7; 8 bases fit TRBD2. The CDR3 nucleotides are TGCGCCGGGGGGGGCAAGTACGAGCAGTACTTC. This gives the protein CAGGGKYEQYF.